The entry below describes one T cell receptor (beta chain). Its antigen is not identified. J gave up 3 bases and V 3 bases, and 4 bases lay outside the gene matches. The CDR3 sequence is 14 residues long. This record belongs to a study of T cell repertoires in cytomegalovirus infection. Across the whole study: Well-studied HLA-B-restricted epitopes and recently identified HLA-C-restricted epitopes of CMV were both used in the study.

TCRdb reanalysed the reads using MiXCR and keeps one entry per CDR3 protein. The sample records 650,000 to 900,000 distinct CDR3 sequences, roughly 33% being singletons. Sequencing used cultured CD8+ T cells from PBMCs, obtained from culture after CMV antigen stimulation. The V and J genes are TRBV12-3 or TRBV12-4 and TRBJ2-7; TRBD1 agrees at 8 bases. This receptor was obtained from a human donor in good health (CMV status not recorded). Some clones in this sample may be carry-over from other donors' samples. Here the CDR3 reads CASSLTGDGYEQYF. As DNA, the CDR3 is TGTGCCAGCAGTTTGACAGGGGATGGCTACGAGCAGTACTTC.